Shown below are 3 T cell receptor beta chains from a single sample sequenced in a study of vaccination and CD4 T cells after COVID-19. No antigen has been identified for these receptors. As to treatment: approximately nine-day PBMC culture with coronavirus spike peptide pools or control peptides (ViraFEST assay). Sequenced with the Oncomine TCR Beta short-read assay was DNA taken from cultured CD4+ T cells. TCRdb analysed the PCR reads with MiXCR anew, one entry per CDR3 protein. The sample has under 15,000 distinct CDR3 sequences; less than 45% are singletons. The source material was CD4+ T cells from blood, cultured in vitro. The receptors derive from a human donor who had recovered from COVID-19.

The J gene is TRBJ1-2, the V gene TRBV14; D perhaps matches TRBD1 (5 bases). The CDR3 sequence is 17 residues long. From germline, CDR1 is SGHDN and CDR2 FVKESK. V lost 1 base and J lost 4, with 19 bases in between. The chain's CDR3 is CASSQVSGRKLGYGYTF. Written as DNA, the CDR3 is TGTGCCAGCAGCCAAGTATCAGGGAGGAAGTTGGGCTATGGCTACACCTTC. The full variable domain, rest sourced from reference TRBV14 and TRBJ1-2, is EAGVTQFPSHSVIEKGQTVTLRCDPISGHDNLYWYRRVMGKEIKFLLHFVKESKQDESGMPNNRFLAERTGGTYSTLKVQPAELEDSGVYFCASSQVSGRKLGYGYTFGSGTRLTVV.

The CDR3: CSARDAGLDTGELFF. For the CDR3, the DNA is TGCAGTGCTAGAGATGCGGGGCTGGACACCGGGGAGCTGTTTTTT. The chain joins TRBV20-1 to TRBJ2-2, with a tentative D call TRBD2 (6 bases). The germline V and J ends were trimmed by 0 bases and 3 bases, with 11 bases remaining between them. The V gene's germline CDR1 is DFQATT and CDR2 SNEGSKA (reference sequence). This CDR3 has 15 residues.

This clonotype was counted only a few times. V usage is TRBV5-8 and J usage is TRBJ1-5; tentatively, D is TRBD1 (5 bases). The CDR3 runs 15 residues. CDR1 SGHTS and CDR2 YDEGEE come from the germline V gene. Trimming stripped 3 bases from V and 8 bases from J, with 18 bases between. This CDR3 reads CASSSGRGNREPQHF. Here the CDR3 DNA reads TGTGCCAGCAGCTCCGGTCGGGGGAATAGGGAGCCCCAGCATTTT.